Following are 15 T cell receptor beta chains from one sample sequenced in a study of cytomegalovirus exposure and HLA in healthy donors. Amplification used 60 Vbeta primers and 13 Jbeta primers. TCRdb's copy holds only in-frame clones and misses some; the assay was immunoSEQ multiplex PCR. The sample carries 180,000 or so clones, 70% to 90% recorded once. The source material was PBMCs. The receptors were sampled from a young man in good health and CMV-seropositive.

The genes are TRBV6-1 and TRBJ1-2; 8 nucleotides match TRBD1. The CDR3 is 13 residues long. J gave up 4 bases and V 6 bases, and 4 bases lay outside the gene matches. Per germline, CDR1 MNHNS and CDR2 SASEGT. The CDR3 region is CASSGGQGYGYTF. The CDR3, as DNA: TGTGCCAGCAGCGGAGGACAGGGCTATGGCTACACCTTC.

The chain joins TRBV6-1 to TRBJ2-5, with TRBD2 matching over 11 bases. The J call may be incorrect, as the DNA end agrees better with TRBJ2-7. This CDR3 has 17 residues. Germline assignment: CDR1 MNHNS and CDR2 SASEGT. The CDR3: CASSEGRLAGGPYEQYF. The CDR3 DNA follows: TGTGCCAGCAGTGAGGGTCGTCTAGCGGGGGGCCCATACGAGCAGTACTTC.

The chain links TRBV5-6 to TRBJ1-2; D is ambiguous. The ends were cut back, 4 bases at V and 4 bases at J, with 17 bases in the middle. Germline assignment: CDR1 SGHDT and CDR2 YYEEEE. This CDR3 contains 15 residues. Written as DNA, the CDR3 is TGTGCCAGCAGCCCCGTCCGCCGGGTTCGCTATGGCTACACCTTC. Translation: CASSPVRRVRYGYTF.

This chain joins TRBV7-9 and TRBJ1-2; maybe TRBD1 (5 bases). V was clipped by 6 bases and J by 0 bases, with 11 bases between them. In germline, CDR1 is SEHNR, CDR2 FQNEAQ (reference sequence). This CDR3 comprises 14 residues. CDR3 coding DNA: TGTGCCAGCAGTAGACAGCAAGCTAACTATGGCTACACCTTC. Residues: CASSRQQANYGYTF.

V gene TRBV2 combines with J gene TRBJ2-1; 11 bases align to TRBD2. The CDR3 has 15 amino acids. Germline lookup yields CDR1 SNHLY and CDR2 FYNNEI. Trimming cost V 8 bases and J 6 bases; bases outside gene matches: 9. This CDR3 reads CASRKLAGGPNEQFF. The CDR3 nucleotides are TGTGCCAGCCGGAAGTTAGCGGGGGGGCCCAATGAGCAGTTCTTC.

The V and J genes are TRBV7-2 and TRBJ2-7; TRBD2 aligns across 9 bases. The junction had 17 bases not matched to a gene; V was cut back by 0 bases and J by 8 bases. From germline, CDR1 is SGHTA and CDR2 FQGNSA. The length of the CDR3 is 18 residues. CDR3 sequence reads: CASSLAVVAGGPLGQQYF. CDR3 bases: TGTGCCAGCAGCTTAGCGGTTGTGGCGGGGGGGCCCCTAGGTCAGCAGTACTTC.

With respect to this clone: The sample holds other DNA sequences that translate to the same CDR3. In DNA, the CDR3 is TGTGCCAGCAGTGCAACCGGGACAGGGGCGTATGGCTACACCTTC. Residues: CASSATGTGAYGYTF. The chain links TRBV27 to TRBJ1-2; TRBD1 agrees at 10 bases. The CDR3 is 15 residues long. Germline lookup yields CDR1 MNHEY and CDR2 SMNVEV (reference sequence). The V segment lost 5 bases and the J segment 5 bases; nucleotides outside the gene matches: 8.

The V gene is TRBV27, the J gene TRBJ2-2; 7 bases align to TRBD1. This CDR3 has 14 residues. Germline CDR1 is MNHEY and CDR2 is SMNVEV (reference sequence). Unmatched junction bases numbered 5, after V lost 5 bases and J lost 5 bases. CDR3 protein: CASSPGTETGELFF. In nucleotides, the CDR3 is TGTGCCAGCAGTCCTGGGACAGAAACCGGGGAGCTGTTTTTT.

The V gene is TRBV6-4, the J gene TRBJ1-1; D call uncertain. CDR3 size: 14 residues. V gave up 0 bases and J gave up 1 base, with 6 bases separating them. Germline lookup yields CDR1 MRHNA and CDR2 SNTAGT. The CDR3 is CASSDSSRNTEAFF. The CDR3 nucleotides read TGTGCCAGCAGTGACTCGAGCCGGAACACTGAAGCTTTCTTT.

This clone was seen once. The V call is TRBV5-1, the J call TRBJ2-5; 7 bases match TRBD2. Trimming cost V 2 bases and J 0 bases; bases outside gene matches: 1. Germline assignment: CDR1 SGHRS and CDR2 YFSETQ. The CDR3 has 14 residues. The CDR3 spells CASSLAGNQETQYF. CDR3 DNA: TGCGCCAGCAGCTTAGCGGGGAACCAAGAGACCCAGTACTTC.

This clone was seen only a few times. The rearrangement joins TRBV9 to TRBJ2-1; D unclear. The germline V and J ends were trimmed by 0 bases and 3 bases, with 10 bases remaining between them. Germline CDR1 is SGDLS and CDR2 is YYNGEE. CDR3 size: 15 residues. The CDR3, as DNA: TGTGCCAGCAGCGTAGGAGGCCTGAACTACAATGAGCAGTTCTTC. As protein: CASSVGGLNYNEQFF.

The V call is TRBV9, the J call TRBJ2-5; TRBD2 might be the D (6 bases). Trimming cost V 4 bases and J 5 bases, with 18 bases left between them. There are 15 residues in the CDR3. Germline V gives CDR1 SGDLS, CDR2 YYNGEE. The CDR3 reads CASSSPGGMWETQYF. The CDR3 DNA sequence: TGTGCCAGCAGCTCGCCTGGAGGGATGTGGGAGACCCAGTACTTC.

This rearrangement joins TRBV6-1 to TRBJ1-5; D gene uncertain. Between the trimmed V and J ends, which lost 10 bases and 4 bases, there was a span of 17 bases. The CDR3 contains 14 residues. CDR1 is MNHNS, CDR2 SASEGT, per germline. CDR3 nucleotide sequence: TGTGCCATCAGAAATAAAACATGGAATCAGCCCCAGCATTTT. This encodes CAIRNKTWNQPQHF.

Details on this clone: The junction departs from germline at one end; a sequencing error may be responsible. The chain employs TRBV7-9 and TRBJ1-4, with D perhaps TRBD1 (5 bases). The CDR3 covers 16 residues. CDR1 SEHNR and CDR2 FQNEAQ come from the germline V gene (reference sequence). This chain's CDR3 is CSSSTDPTATNEKLFF. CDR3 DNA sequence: TGTTCCAGCAGCACCGACCCGACAGCAACTAATGAAAAACTGTTTTTT.

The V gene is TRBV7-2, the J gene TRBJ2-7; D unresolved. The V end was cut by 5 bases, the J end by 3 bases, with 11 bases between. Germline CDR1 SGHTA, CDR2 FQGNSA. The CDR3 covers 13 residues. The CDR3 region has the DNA TGTGCCAGCAGCGCCCTGCACTACTACGAGCAGTACTTC. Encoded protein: CASSALHYYEQYF.